Listed below are T cell receptor beta chains from one sample, sequenced in a study of T cell repertoires in aging, cancer and after chemotherapy. Using its own MiXCR run on the multiplex PCR reads, TCRdb lists one record per CDR3 protein. This table has more than 8,000 distinct CDR3 sequences, 30% to 40% appearing once. Input material: blood. The origin of the receptors is a human donor in good health. Each CDR3 is given without its conserved first and last residue. Each record gives: V gene, CDR3 protein.

TRBV12-3/TRBV12-4	ASSLKRFIRLAGGLAGANVLT
TRBV20-1	SARDLGGTEAF
TRBV19	ASSAGTSWYSYNEQF
TRBV5-1	ASRKGYSTDTQY
TRBV25-1	ASRFSYNEQF
TRBV7-9	ASSLPHRLAGVRNEQF
TRBV6-2/TRBV6-3	ASSGGLSNQPQH
TRBV6-5	ASSEAPGGRLF
TRBV6-5	ASSRPGTANYEQY
TRBV6-4	ASSDSSRDHGTQY
TRBV28	ASSLGQNTGELF
TRBV20-1	SARTHTDTQY
TRBV10-3	AISRTAKSSYNEQF
TRBV27	ASSPDQYNSPLH
TRBV7-2	ASSLRGPTDTQY
TRBV7-2	ASSLGGSGPYNEQF
TRBV11-2	ASSSKTGTSYEQY
TRBV20-1	SARVPRSSYNEQF
TRBV6-1	ASSEGGGRYNSPLH
TRBV12-3/TRBV12-4	ASSYRPRLSSYNSPLH
TRBV6-5	ASSPLRDALIGQETQY
TRBV2	ASAYTGETVNTGELF
TRBV4-3	ASSQDSPNSPLH
TRBV6-5	ASAPRAGRSAF
TRBV20-1	SLKALAEPWGGNEQF
TRBV28	ASSLPGEGVPF
TRBV18	ASSPDRQGNEQF
TRBV4-1	ASSQDRGKVLGAF
TRBV19	ASSIGAYTDTQY
TRBV7-9	ASSWGNTEAF
TRBV4-2	ASSPRGGQENGYT
TRBV5-1	ASSFRGQAKAGELF
TRBV28	ASSLGRGAWDTEAF
TRBV28	ASRMDRGRNEQF
TRBV20-1	SVLDPAYNEQF
TRBV27	ASSFLQLRSGNTIY
TRBV12-3/TRBV12-4	ASSLVAPEQF
TRBV19	ASSIDGQGYIQY
TRBV6-5	ASSYYTGNEKLF
TRBV7-2	ASSTHGTGVDQPQH
TRBV15	ATSRDLGSNSPLH
TRBV7-7	ASSLTGITGELF
TRBV6-2/TRBV6-3	ASYGDVYNEQF
TRBV20-1	SARQGNYEQY
TRBV24-1	ATSDWREDVADTQY
TRBV7-9	ASSLGAGSSYEQY
TRBV28	ASSLRGHVEKLF
TRBV20-1	SAGGSHNSPLH
TRBV10-3	AISEQGGGSNQPQH
TRBV7-3	ASSLSGDARTDTQY
TRBV7-2	ASSSDRTSYEQY
TRBV19	ASSLGTFGNVLQGLFPNTGELF
TRBV15	ATSRDTNEQF